This T cell receptor beta chain was observed in a study of CD8+ T cells in alopecia areata. The authors extracted RNA and reverse transcribed it into cDNA as the sequencing template. Profiled with immunoSEQ multiplex PCR; TCRdb holds only in-frame clones, not every one. The table lists 100,000 to 150,000 clones, about 50% of them singletons, with approximately 10% in the top ten. It was from alopecia areata patients that lesional scalp punch biopsies and peripheral blood were collected. This clone was counted a few times. The antigen remains undetermined. This CDR3 region has 16 residues. Germline CDR1 is SGHRS and CDR2 is YFSETQ. V shed 4 bases and J 6 bases; nucleotides not matched to a gene: 11. Study observations and caveats: Sharing of TCR sequences between patients (possibly for HLA-related reasons) was less clear than in mice. Clonality in lesional scalp, especially alopecia totalis/universalis, exceeded that of normal scalp.

The chain carries TRBV5-1 and TRBJ2-1; 9 nucleotides align to TRBD2. The source of this sequence is a human donor with alopecia areata. The sample was NKG2D-low CD8+ T cells sorted from blood. The DNA for the CDR3 is TGCGCCAGCAGCGACATACTAGCGGGCCCAACCAATGAGCAGTTCTTC. This encodes CASSDILAGPTNEQFF.